Shown below are 5 T cell receptor beta chains from a single sample sequenced in a study of graft-versus-host responses after intestinal transplantation. Profiling relied on immunoSEQ multiplex PCR, and the TCRdb table lists in-frame clones only, not all of them. The sample includes roughly 40,000 clones, 89% of them seen just once. This specimen consisted of PBMCs, obtained less than 280 days after transplant. The source is a human patient who received an intestinal transplant, so some T cells may come from the graft donor.

This clone has only a few counts. The chain combines TRBV6-1 with TRBJ1-5; D might be TRBD1 (6 bases). CDR1 MNHNS and CDR2 SASEGT come from the germline V gene. V dropped 2 bases and J dropped 4 bases, with 9 bases sitting between them. The CDR3 sequence is 14 residues long. The CDR3 sequence: CASSERDINQPQHF. The DNA of the CDR3 is TGTGCCAGCAGTGAAAGGGACATAAATCAGCCCCAGCATTTT.

The rearrangement uses TRBV19 and TRBJ1-1; D is uncertain. Germline V gene sequence: CDR1 LNHDA, CDR2 SQIVND (reference sequence). Trimming cost V 2 bases and J 5 bases, with 21 bases left between them. The CDR3 loop spans 17 amino acids. The DNA of the CDR3 is TGTGCCAGTAGTATAAAGTGGATGGCGGCATATCGAACTGAAGCTTTCTTT. Its translation is CASSIKWMAAYRTEAFF.

CDR3 loop: CASSSGQGYGYTF. DNA for the CDR3: TGTGCCAGCAGCTCGGGACAGGGCTACGGCTACACCTTC. This chain uses TRBV7-9 with TRBJ1-2; 9 bases line up with TRBD1. Germline CDR1 is SEHNR and CDR2 is FQNEAQ (reference sequence). V trimming: 4 bases; J trimming: 8 bases; junction bases outside the gene matches: 5. There are 13 residues in the CDR3.

V and J are TRBV2 and TRBJ2-5, with D possibly being TRBD1 or TRBD2 (5 bases each). CDR1 is SNHLY, CDR2 FYNNEI, per germline. The ends were cut back, 8 bases at V and 13 bases at J, with 17 bases in the middle. This CDR3 has 11 residues. The CDR3 nucleotides are TGTGCCAGCCGCCAGGGACCCCTACTGTACTTC. Translating it yields CASRQGPLLYF.

The chain is built from TRBV6-1 and TRBJ2-7; 10 nucleotides agree with TRBD2. The CDR3 consists of 14 residues. Germline V gene sequence: CDR1 MNHNS, CDR2 SASEGT. CDR3 residues: CGASGGISSYEQYF. The CDR3 DNA reads TGTGGGGCTAGCGGGGGCATCAGCTCCTACGAGCAGTACTTC.